Listed here are 20 T cell receptor beta chains from one sample, sequenced in a study of human T cells and chemical hapten exposure. Stated time point: patch test 3, about 24 weeks after DPC sensitization. Described treatment: therapeutic diphenylcyclopropenone sensitization with weekly scalp DPC. The authors' total RNA extraction used unfractionated whole blood. TCRdb passed the RACE reads through MiXCR, listing each CDR3 protein once. The sample contains about 39,000 distinct CDR3 sequences, approximately 11% of which appear only once. Material: whole blood, obtained in connection with sensitization to the hapten diphenylcyclopropenone (DPC). These receptors were collected from a woman in her thirties or forties with alopecia areata. Some clones in this sample may be carry-over from other donors' samples.

J is TRBJ1-1 and V is TRBV5-1; D uncertain. Trimming shortened V by 0 bases and J by 0 bases, and 6 bases separated the two germline ends. Germline loops: CDR1 SGHRS, CDR2 YFSETQ. This CDR3 spans 14 amino acids. The CDR3 DNA reads as TGCGCCAGCAGCTTGGACAGTATGAACACTGAAGCTTTCTTT. Amino acids: CASSLDSMNTEAFF.

The V and J genes are TRBV5-1 and TRBJ2-1; D gene uncertain. The CDR3 is 10 amino acids. Trimming removed 7 bases from V and 8 bases from J, with 7 bases in between. Germline values: CDR1 SGHRS, CDR2 YFSETQ. The CDR3 loop reads CASGKDEQFF. The CDR3 coding sequence is TGCGCCAGCGGAAAGGATGAGCAGTTCTTC.

As regards this clonotype: A much larger clone is a single base away; this may be a read error. The V and J genes are TRBV20-1 and TRBJ2-1; no clear D. The length of the CDR3 is 12 residues. Germline CDR1 DFQATT, CDR2 SNEGSKA (reference sequence). The CDR3 region is CSARPPYNERFF. CDR3 nucleotides: TGCAGTGCTAGGCCCCCCTACAATGAGCGGTTCTTC.

This clonotype was seen just once. A much larger clone lies a single base off, so this may be a read error. The genes are TRBV28 and TRBJ2-7; the D is unclear. Germline V CDR1 and CDR2: MDHEN, SYDVKM. The length of the CDR3 is 13 residues. This chain's CDR3 is CASSLDLTYERYF. CDR3 nucleotides: TGTGCCAGCAGTCTCGACCTGACCTACGAGCGGTACTTC.

The V gene is TRBV5-1, the J gene TRBJ2-3; D uncertain. With 4 bases removed from V and 2 bases from J, the gap between germline ends came to 17 bases. CDR1 is SGHRS, CDR2 YFSETQ, per germline. The CDR3 runs to 16 residues. DNA of the CDR3: TGCGCCAGCAGCCCCGCCGCCGACACCGCCACAGATACGCAGTATTTT. This encodes CASSPAADTATDTQYF.

Many counts were recorded for this clonotype. J is TRBJ2-7 and V is TRBV27; 9 nucleotides agree with TRBD2. Per the germline V gene, CDR1 is MNHEY and CDR2 is SMNVEV (reference sequence). The CDR3 runs 14 residues. V lost 5 bases and J lost 2; bases outside the gene matches: 4. This CDR3 is CASSPGLATYEQYF. The CDR3 region has the DNA TGTGCCAGCAGTCCCGGACTAGCGACCTACGAGCAGTACTTC.

In its sample, this clonotype was seen many times. V is TRBV4-1 and J is TRBJ2-7; tentatively, D is TRBD1 (5 bases). V was pared by 0 bases and J by 3 bases, with 6 bases between. This CDR3 is 13 amino acids long. CDR1 and CDR2 (germline): MGHRA, YSYEKL. CDR3 region: CASSQDQGYEQYF. The CDR3, as DNA: TGCGCCAGCAGCCAAGATCAGGGCTACGAGCAGTACTTC.

This clonotype was seen repeatedly, ten times or more. J is TRBJ1-5 and V is TRBV20-1, with D unresolved. This CDR3 spans 14 amino acids. V lost 1 base to trimming and J lost 5 bases, with 12 bases between them. Germline lookup yields CDR1 DFQATT and CDR2 SNEGSKA (reference sequence). The CDR3 sequence is CSARVGMLDQPQHF. CDR3 nucleotide sequence: TGCAGTGCTAGAGTGGGCATGCTTGATCAGCCCCAGCATTTT.

This clonotype was seen at least ten times. The chain is built from TRBV2 and TRBJ2-1, with D tentatively TRBD2 (5 bases). The CDR3 length is 14 residues. Germline V gene lookup returns CDR1 SNHLY and CDR2 FYNNEI. V shed 5 bases and J shed 6 bases, with 14 bases lying between them. The CDR3, as DNA: TGTGCCAGCAGTCGCCCCACTAGGATCAATGAGCAGTTCTTC. Translated, it gives CASSRPTRINEQFF.

In its sample, this clonotype was seen a few times. This chain links TRBV10-3 with TRBJ2-1; 14 bases map to TRBD2. V shed 6 bases and J 3 bases; nucleotides not matched to a gene: 1. Germline values: CDR1 ENHRY, CDR2 SYGVKD. The CDR3 is made up of 15 amino acids. The CDR3 DNA sequence: TGTGCCATCAGGGGGACTAGCGGGGGCTACAATGAGCAGTTCTTC. Protein sequence: CAIRGTSGGYNEQFF.

This clonotype was counted many times. The chain couples TRBV18 to TRBJ2-3; no firm D call. Germline CDR1 KGHSH, CDR2 LQKENI. The V and J ends lost 0 bases and 4 bases respectively, with 5 bases between them. The CDR3 is made up of 13 amino acids. CDR3 amino acids: CASSPPSPDTQYF. Written as DNA, the CDR3 is TGTGCCAGCTCACCACCGTCCCCAGATACGCAGTATTTT. Drawing the rest from reference TRBV18 and TRBJ2-3, the complete variable domain is NAGVMQNPRHLVRRRGQEARLRCSPMKGHSHVYWYRQLPEEGLKFMVYLQKENIIDESGMPKERFSAEFPKEGPSILRIQQVVRGDSAAYFCASSPPSPDTQYFGPGTRLTVL.

This clonotype was found many times. CDR3 sequence: CASSPRDISYEQYF. The CDR3 bases are TGTGCCAGCAGCCCCCGGGACATATCCTACGAGCAGTACTTC. The chain recombines TRBV3-1 with TRBJ2-7, with TRBD1 as a possible D gene (6 bases). The CDR3 extends over 14 amino acids. V was shortened by 4 bases and J by 1 base, with 11 bases between the two germline ends. Germline values: CDR1 LGHDT, CDR2 YNNKEL (reference sequence).

This clonotype was seen ten or more times. The chain uses TRBV19 and TRBJ2-3; D call uncertain. Trimming cost V 5 bases and J 2 bases, with 2 bases left between them. There are 11 residues in the CDR3. Germline CDR1 reads LNHDA; CDR2 reads SQIVND (reference sequence). In DNA form, the CDR3 reads TGTGCCAGTAGTTTCACAGATACGCAGTATTTT. It codes for CASSFTDTQYF.

The chain is built from TRBV13 and TRBJ2-7, with TRBD1 as a possible D gene (6 bases). There are 14 residues in the CDR3. Germline lookup yields CDR1 PRHDT and CDR2 FYEKMQ (reference sequence). V was clipped by 4 bases and J by 0 bases, with 10 bases between them. This chain's CDR3 is CASSYRDTSYEQYF. CDR3 DNA sequence: TGTGCCAGCAGCTACCGGGACACCTCCTACGAGCAGTACTTC. The whole variable domain, filled in from reference TRBV13 and TRBJ2-7, reads AAGVIQSPRHLIKEKRETATLKCYPIPRHDTVYWYQQGPGQDPQFLISFYEKMQSDKGSIPDRFSAQQFSDYHSELNMSSLELGDSALYFCASSYRDTSYEQYFGPGTRLTVT.

This chain connects TRBV28 to TRBJ2-7, with 7 nucleotides matching TRBD1. The CDR3 is 14 residues long. Per the germline V gene, CDR1 is MDHEN and CDR2 is SYDVKM. Trimming at V came to 6 bases and at J to 0 bases, leaving 5 bases not matched to a gene. CDR3 coding DNA: TGTGCCAGCAGCAAGACAGGGCACTCCTACGAGCAGTACTTC. This codes for CASSKTGHSYEQYF.

This clonotype has just one count. This rearrangement joins TRBV9 to TRBJ1-3; D gene unclear. From germline, CDR1 is SGDLS and CDR2 YYNGEE. Trimming removed 0 bases at V and 3 bases at J, with 10 bases between. The CDR3 is 15 amino acids. The CDR3, as DNA: TGTGCCAGCAGCGTAGATATGGTGGTTGGAAACACCATATATTTT. As protein: CASSVDMVVGNTIYF.

This clonotype appeared many times. This rearrangement joins TRBV7-6 to TRBJ2-1, with D perhaps given as TRBD1 or TRBD2 (7 bases each). Germline V gene lookup returns CDR1 SGHVS and CDR2 FNYEAQ. V was trimmed by 6 bases and J by 2 bases, leaving 17 bases between them. The CDR3 contains 16 residues. In nucleotides, the CDR3 is TGTGCCAGCAGGCAGGGGGGGGACAGCCCCTACAATGAGCAGTTCTTC. It translates to CASRQGGDSPYNEQFF.

This clonotype was counted between two and nine times. This sequence joins TRBV6-5 and TRBJ1-1; D is unresolved. The CDR3 runs 14 residues. The V gene lost 3 bases and the J gene lost 0 bases, with 8 bases spanning the gap. Germline V gives CDR1 MNHEY, CDR2 SVGAGI. The CDR3 coding sequence is TGTGCCAGCAGTTATGGTCGGCTGAACACTGAAGCTTTCTTT. Translating it yields CASSYGRLNTEAFF.

This clonotype showed up many times. This chain links TRBV7-2 with TRBJ2-4, with D possibly being TRBD1 (5 bases). This CDR3 contains 15 residues. V lost 2 bases and J 5 bases, leaving 13 bases between the germline ends. CDR1 SGHTA and CDR2 FQGNSA come from the germline V gene. The CDR3 loop is CASSLNHDSQNIQYF. Here the CDR3 DNA reads TGTGCCAGCAGCTTAAATCACGACAGCCAAAACATTCAGTACTTC.

This clonotype was counted a few times. This rearrangement joins TRBV3-1 to TRBJ2-7, with D hard to call. Germline assignment: CDR1 LGHDT and CDR2 YNNKEL (reference sequence). The CDR3 is 14 amino acids. Trimming cost V 3 bases and J 3 bases, with 12 bases left between them. CDR3 in DNA: TGTGCCAGCAGCCAGACCGGTCTGCGCTACGAGCAGTACTTC. This encodes CASSQTGLRYEQYF.